This TCR beta chain was identified in a study of blood T cell repertoires in COVID-19. Study details: COVID-19 samples collected from the United States, Italy and Spain covered acute and convalescent phases. T cells, B-cell-depleted T cells, or PBMCs provided the cDNA or gDNA that served as material.

The authors' processing: For nucleated cells, counts were estimated from reference gene primer amplification. Repertoires were generated with immunoSEQ multiplex PCR, while TCRdb's copy carries only in-frame clones and drops some. D and trimming were read from the DNA, whereas the V and J calls and clone size are those reported in that table. The table records 56,000 or so clones, over 75% of them present only once. Germline CDR1 is LNHDA and CDR2 is SQIVND (reference sequence). V trimming: 7 bases; J trimming: 12 bases; junction bases outside the gene matches: 18. There are 15 residues in the CDR3. The source material was peripheral blood. The sequence was collected from a human donor in a cohort sampled during active COVID-19. The chain couples TRBV19 to TRBJ2-1, with TRBD2 matching over 7 bases. The CDR3 is CASTPGGAAGVGQFF. DNA for the CDR3: TGTGCCAGTACCCCGGGAGGAGCCGCTGGTGTTGGGCAGTTCTTC.